The clone carrying this TCR beta chain was counted once. The target antigen is unknown. The record originates from a study of blood T cells in healthy people across ages. Study-wide results and limits: Reliance upon unsorted PBMCs precluded definitive naive versus antigen-experienced comparison. Comparison with aged donors showed that long-lived donors had more naive CD4+ cells and higher diversity.

V was cut by 1 base and J by 2 bases, with 9 bases left in between. Looked up from germline, CDR1 is SGHTA and CDR2 is FQGNSA. This CDR3 has 14 residues. A second PCR of about 7 to 12 cycles used a sample-barcoded 5' primer and a J-beta primer mix. MiXCR was run by TCRdb on the 5' RACE reads, yielding one entry per CDR3 protein. This sample has about 930,000 distinct CDR3 sequences, with approximately 32% found just once. The sample was also reused in another study, on T cells of mothers and their children.

The source is a woman between 40 and 55 years old in good health. The V and J genes are TRBV7-2 and TRBJ2-7; no reliable D call. The specimen sequenced was blood. CDR3 region: CASSLVLNTYEQYF. The CDR3, as DNA: TGTGCCAGCAGCTTAGTTTTGAATACCTACGAGCAGTACTTC.